This TCR beta chain stems from a study of vaccination effects on CD4 cells after COVID-19. Study-wide context: Median timing of post-vaccine samples was 72 days after the second dose. Study-wide results and limits: Marked clonal contraction of both clone types appeared late after vaccination.

The data were produced by immunoSEQ multiplex PCR, yet TCRdb's version contains in-frame clones alone and is incomplete. The table has about 24,000 clones, around 70% seen once. Ahead of sequencing, the ViraFEST assay grew antigen-specific CD4+ T cells using viral peptide pools. A 10-day culture period preceded the isolation of CD4+ T cells. Either the mRNA-1273 or the BNT162b2 vaccine was given to participants as two doses. The researchers cultured fewer than 2.5 million PBMC per well with 8.5 to 10 IU/ml IL-2 and around 9.5 ug/ml peptides. To note about this clone: The target antigen is unknown.

Germline V gene sequence: CDR1 MGHDK, CDR2 SYGVNS. The V segment lost 3 bases and the J segment 1 base; nucleotides outside the gene matches: 6. CDR3 length: 15 amino acids. The rearrangement joins TRBV25-1 to TRBJ2-7; the match to TRBD1 covers 7 bases. This TCR came from a human donor who received a COVID-19 vaccine. The material was CD4+ T cells from PBMCs cultured with SARS-CoV-2 spike peptides, obtained after COVID-19 vaccination. The CDR3 sequence is CASSDGNRGSYEQYF. The DNA for the CDR3 is TGTGCCAGCAGTGATGGTAACAGGGGTTCCTACGAGCAGTACTTC.